The text below deals with one TCR beta chain. Antigen specificity is unknown. CDR3 length equals 14 residues. Per germline, CDR1 SGHVS and CDR2 FQNEAQ. V was pared by 5 bases and J by 3 bases, with 6 bases of the junction left unmatched. CD45RO negativity and positive selection for CCR7 defined naive CD8 cells, a population that excluded terminally differentiated effector memory CD45RA+ cells. The sample is drawn from a study of shared clonotypes between healthy human individuals. Study-level results: Large depth notwithstanding, sorted-subset sequencing proved incomplete by rarefaction. Shared across a few donors were around 5% of the naive CD4 clonotypes.

A deep-level run was used for the assay. DNA at about 0.2 ug, about 30,000 T cell genomes, went into sorted-subset replicate PCRs. Sequenced by immunoSEQ multiplex PCR; TCRdb stores in-frame clones only, minus some. This table holds hundreds of thousands of clones, roughly 96% found once. The chain has TRBV7-8 and TRBJ2-7; 8 bases are shared with TRBD2. The sequence came from a woman aged 25 to 45 in good health. The sequenced sample consisted of naive CD8+ T cells sorted from blood. The CDR3 loop is CASSPAGGGYEQYF. CDR3 nucleotide sequence: TGTGCCAGCAGCCCCGCGGGAGGTGGCTACGAGCAGTACTTC.